Below are 13 T cell receptor beta chains sequenced from a single sample in a study of PD-L1 blockade in urothelial cancer. The time point denotes: peripheral blood 6 weeks after treatment start. Generated by immunoSEQ multiplex PCR, the TCRdb table keeps only in-frame clones and is missing some. The repertoire holds about 50,000 clones, with more than 80% as singletons. This specimen was PBMCs, taken around atezolizumab (anti-PD-L1) treatment. The receptors come from a man in his 70s with urothelial cancer.

This sequence joins TRBV1 and TRBJ2-6; the table's D call TRBD2 went unverified against the DNA. TRBV1 is given as a pseudogene. This CDR3 has 19 amino acids. The CDR3 sequence is CTSSLRAGTFPSGANVLTF. CDR3 nucleotides: TGCACCAGCAGCCTCCGAGCGGGAACCTTCCCCTCTGGGGCCAACGTCCTGACTTTC.

This chain connects TRBV10-2 to TRBJ2-2; 11 bases align to TRBD1. J gave up 3 bases and V 6 bases, and 3 bases lay outside the gene matches. Germline CDR1 reads WSHSY; CDR2 reads SAAADI. The CDR3 length is 15 residues. In DNA, the CDR3 is TGCGCCAGCAGGGGACAGGGGGGTGACACCGGGGAGCTGTTTTTT. Translating gives CASRGQGGDTGELFF.

The chain joins TRBV6-1 to TRBJ1-4, with 7 nucleotides matching TRBD1. Unmatched junction bases numbered 8, after V lost 6 bases and J lost 7 bases. The CDR3 loop spans 14 amino acids. The germline gives CDR1 MNHNS, CDR2 SASEGT. The CDR3 DNA sequence: TGTGCCAGCAGCGAGACAGGGTTCGGTGAAAAACTGTTTTTT. This gives the protein CASSETGFGEKLFF.

The CDR3 spells CASRVVASYNEQFF. The CDR3 DNA follows: TGTGCCAGCAGGGTAGTTGCGTCCTACAATGAGCAGTTCTTC. The chain couples TRBV6-1 to TRBJ2-1; D remains ambiguous. This CDR3 contains 14 residues. Per the germline V gene, CDR1 is MNHNS and CDR2 is SASEGT. V lost 6 bases and J 1 base, leaving 10 bases between the germline ends.

The gene calls are TRBV28 and TRBJ1-3; D perhaps matches TRBD1 (5 bases). V was shortened by 2 bases and J by 6 bases, with 11 bases between the two germline ends. This CDR3 contains 14 residues. Germline V gene sequence: CDR1 MDHEN, CDR2 SYDVKM. Written as DNA, the CDR3 is TGTGCCAGCAGTTTAGGGGGGACGGAAAACACCATATATTTT. Its translation is CASSLGGTENTIYF.

The chain carries TRBV11-2 and TRBJ1-1; D is perhaps TRBD1 (5 bases). Germline V gene data show CDR1 as SGHAT and CDR2 as FQNNGV. This CDR3 is 13 amino acids long. V lost 8 bases to trimming and J lost 3 bases, with 13 bases between them. The DNA for the CDR3 is TGTGCCAGCGGACCTGGGGGGTACACTGAAGCTTTCTTT. Amino acid sequence: CASGPGGYTEAFF.

The chain is built from TRBV19 and TRBJ2-5, with D unclear. This CDR3 region has 16 residues. Germline CDR1 and CDR2: LNHDA and SQIVND (reference sequence). The ends were cut back, 4 bases at V and 5 bases at J, with 20 bases in the middle. The CDR3, as DNA: TGTGCCAGTAGTAGAACCGACACCCTCAGTGGGGAGACCCAGTACTTC. This codes for CASSRTDTLSGETQYF.

The genes are TRBV25-1 and TRBJ2-1, with 7 bases lining up with TRBD1. Germline V gives CDR1 MGHDK, CDR2 SYGVNS. There are 14 residues in the CDR3. V dropped 1 base and J dropped 6; count of bases not matched to a gene: 3. The CDR3 DNA reads TGTGCCAGCAGTGAATCGGCAGGGGGCAATGAGCAGTTCTTC. Translating gives CASSESAGGNEQFF.

The chain uses TRBV7-9 and TRBJ2-7; 12 bases agree with TRBD2. CDR1 and CDR2 (germline): SEHNR, FQNEAQ (reference sequence). J was trimmed by 0 bases and V by 4 bases; bases with no gene match: 10. CDR3 length: 18 residues. CDR3 DNA: TGTGCCAGCAGCTCCGGGACTAGCGGGTCCACTAGCTCCTACGAGCAGTACTTC. Translated: CASSSGTSGSTSSYEQYF.

This clone came up once. The V gene is TRBV6-5, the J gene TRBJ2-5; possibly TRBD2 for D (5 bases). The CDR3 covers 13 residues. The germline gives CDR1 MNHEY, CDR2 SVGAGI. Trimming cost V 5 bases and J 1 base, with 8 bases left between them. The CDR3 here is CASSRGLQETQYF. The CDR3 DNA sequence: TGTGCCAGCAGTCGCGGACTCCAAGAGACCCAGTACTTC.

The genes are TRBV9 and TRBJ2-3; 9 nucleotides agree with TRBD2. The CDR3 contains 16 residues. Germline CDR1 SGDLS, CDR2 YYNGEE. V lost 2 bases to trimming and J lost 6 bases; unmatched junction nucleotides: 10. The CDR3 sequence: CASSVERVAGVDTQYF. CDR3 nucleotide sequence: TGTGCCAGCAGCGTCGAGAGGGTAGCGGGAGTGGATACGCAGTATTTT.

The rearrangement joins TRBV27 to TRBJ1-3, with 7 bases aligning to TRBD1. This CDR3 contains 15 residues. Germline assignment: CDR1 MNHEY and CDR2 SMNVEV (reference sequence). V was clipped by 0 bases and J by 4 bases; unmatched bases: 3. The CDR3 region has the DNA TGTGCCAGCAGTTTATCGTGGGGACAGGGAAACACCATATATTTT. Translated: CASSLSWGQGNTIYF.

This chain connects TRBV28 to TRBJ2-3, with 9 bases lining up with TRBD2. The CDR3 is made up of 15 amino acids. Germline V gene lookup returns CDR1 MDHEN and CDR2 SYDVKM. V shed 7 bases and J 0 bases; nucleotides not matched to a gene: 5. The CDR3 region is CASTSSGISTDTQYF. The CDR3 DNA reads TGTGCCAGCACCTCTAGCGGGATTAGCACAGATACGCAGTATTTT.